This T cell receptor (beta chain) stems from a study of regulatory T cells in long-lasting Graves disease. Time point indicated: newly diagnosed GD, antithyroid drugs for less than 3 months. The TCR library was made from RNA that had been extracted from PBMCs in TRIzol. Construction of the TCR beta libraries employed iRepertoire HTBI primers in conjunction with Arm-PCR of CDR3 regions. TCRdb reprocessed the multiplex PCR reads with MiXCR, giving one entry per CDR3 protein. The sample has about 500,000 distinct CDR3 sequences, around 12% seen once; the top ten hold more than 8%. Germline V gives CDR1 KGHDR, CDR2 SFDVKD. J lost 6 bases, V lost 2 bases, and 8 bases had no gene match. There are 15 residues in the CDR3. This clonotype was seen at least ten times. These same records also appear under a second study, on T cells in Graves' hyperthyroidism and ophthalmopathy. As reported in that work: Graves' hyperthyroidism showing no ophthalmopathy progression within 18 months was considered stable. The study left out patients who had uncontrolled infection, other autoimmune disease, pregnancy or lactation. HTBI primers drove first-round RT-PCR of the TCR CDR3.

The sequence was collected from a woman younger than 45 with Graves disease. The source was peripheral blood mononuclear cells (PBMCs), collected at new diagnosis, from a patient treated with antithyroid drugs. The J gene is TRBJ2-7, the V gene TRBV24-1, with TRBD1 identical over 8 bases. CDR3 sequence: CATSDSAQGGLEQYF. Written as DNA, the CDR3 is TGTGCCACCAGTGATTCCGCACAGGGGGGCCTCGAGCAGTACTTC.